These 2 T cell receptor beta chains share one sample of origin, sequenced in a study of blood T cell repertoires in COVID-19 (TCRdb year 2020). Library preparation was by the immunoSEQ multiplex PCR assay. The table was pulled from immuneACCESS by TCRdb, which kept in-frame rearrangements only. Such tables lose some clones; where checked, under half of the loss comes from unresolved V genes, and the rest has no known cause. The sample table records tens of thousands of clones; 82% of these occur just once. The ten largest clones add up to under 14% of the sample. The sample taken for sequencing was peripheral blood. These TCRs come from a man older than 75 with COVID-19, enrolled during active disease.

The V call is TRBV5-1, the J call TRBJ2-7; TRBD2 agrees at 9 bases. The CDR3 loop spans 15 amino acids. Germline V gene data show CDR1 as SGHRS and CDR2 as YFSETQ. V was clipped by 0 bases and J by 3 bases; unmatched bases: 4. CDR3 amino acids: CASSLDSGGLYEQYF. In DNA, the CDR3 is TGCGCCAGCAGCTTGGACAGCGGGGGGCTCTACGAGCAGTACTTC.

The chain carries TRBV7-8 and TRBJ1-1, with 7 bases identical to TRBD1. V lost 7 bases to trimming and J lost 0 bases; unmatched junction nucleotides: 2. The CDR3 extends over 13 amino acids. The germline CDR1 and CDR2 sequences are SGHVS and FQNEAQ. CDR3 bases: TGTGCCAGCAAGGGACAGATGAACACTGAAGCTTTCTTT. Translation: CASKGQMNTEAFF.